A selection of T cell receptor beta chains follows, all from one sample in a study of cytomegalovirus exposure and HLA in healthy donors. The data were produced by immunoSEQ multiplex PCR, yet TCRdb's version contains in-frame clones alone and is incomplete. This sample has some 150,000 clones, with about three quarters found just once. Specimen: PBMCs. The receptors were sampled from a man between 18 and 29 years old in good health and CMV-seronegative. Each CDR3 is given with its conserved first and last residue. The order of the fields is D gene, V gene, clone size, J gene, CDR3 DNA, CDR3 protein. A D gene is named only where the DNA matches it firmly. The size field is filled for only some rows; it gives once, few, many or a size class.

NA	TRBV5-1	NA	TRBJ1-1	TGCGCCAGCGGCGGGACGGTGAACACTGAAGCTTTCTTT	CASGGTVNTEAFF
NA	TRBV19	few	TRBJ2-7	TGTGCCAGTAGTAGAGGACAGAGTACCTACGAGCAGTACTTC	CASSRGQSTYEQYF
TRBD1	TRBV5-1	NA	TRBJ1-1	TGCGCCAGCAGCTTGGGGACAGGGCTTGAAGCTTTCTTT	CASSLGTGLEAFF
TRBD2	TRBV11-3	NA	TRBJ2-3	TGTGCCAGCAGCTTTAGCGGGGGGACCACAGATACGCAGTATTTT	CASSFSGGTTDTQYF
NA	TRBV7-9	NA	TRBJ2-1	TGTGCCAGCAGCTTGACAGGTTCCTACAATGAGCAGTTCTTC	CASSLTGSYNEQFF
TRBD2	TRBV14	NA	TRBJ2-5	TGTGCCAGCAGCCCTCTAGCGGGGAAATCAAAGTACTTC	CASSPLAGKSKYF
TRBD1	TRBV28	NA	TRBJ1-1	TGTGCCAGCAGTTCAAGACAGGGGGCGAAGACTGAAGCTTTCTTT	CASSSRQGAKTEAFF
NA	TRBV27	NA	TRBJ2-3	TGTGCCAGCAGTCTTCCAGGGGGCACAGATACGCAGTATTTT	CASSLPGGTDTQYF
TRBD2	TRBV11-2	NA	TRBJ2-5	TGTGCCAGCAGCTTAGGTCTTAAGCGGGGGGGAGGTCAAGAGACCCAGTACTTC	CASSLGLKRGGGQETQYF
NA	TRBV7-2	NA	TRBJ1-1	TGTGCCAGCAGCAACTCAGGCCGGGGGGCGGTTGAAGCTTTCTTT	CASSNSGRGAVEAFF
NA	TRBV2	NA	TRBJ1-5	TGTGCCAGCAGTCCCGGGGGTAGCAATCAGCCCCAGCATTTT	CASSPGGSNQPQHF
NA	TRBV27	NA	TRBJ2-3	TGTGCCAGCAGTTTGGGGCAGGGCCTCACAGATACGCAGTATTTT	CASSLGQGLTDTQYF
TRBD1	TRBV2	NA	TRBJ2-1	TGTGCCAGCAGGTCGCTCCCGGGACAGGGTGAAATGGAGCAGTTCTTC	CASRSLPGQGEMEQFF
NA	TRBV18	NA	TRBJ2-2	TGTGCCAGCTCACCACTGTCAACCGGGACACGGAACACCGGGGAGCTGTTTTTT	CASSPLSTGTRNTGELFF
NA	TRBV7-9	NA	TRBJ1-1	TGTGCCAGCACCCGGAGAGGGGGAGAGAACACTGAAGCTTTCTTT	CASTRRGGENTEAFF
TRBD2	TRBV11-1	NA	TRBJ2-7	TGTGCCAGCAGCCCTAGCGGGGCTTCCTACGAGCAGTACTTC	CASSPSGASYEQYF
TRBD2	TRBV15	once	TRBJ2-5	TGTGCCACCAGCAGAGCCCACGGGGGGGGAGAGACCCAGTACTTC	CATSRAHGGGETQYF
TRBD1	TRBV27	NA	TRBJ1-2	TGTGCCAGCAGTCCGGGACAGGGGGCTCACGGCTACACCTTC	CASSPGQGAHGYTF
TRBD1	TRBV6-5	NA	TRBJ1-3	TGTGCCAGCAGAGGGACAGGGGATGGAAACACCATATATTTT	CASRGTGDGNTIYF
TRBD1	TRBV23-1	NA	TRBJ1-3	TGCGCCAGCACTACAGGGGAGATCCCTGGAAACACCATATATTTT	CASTTGEIPGNTIYF
NA	TRBV7-9	NA	TRBJ2-7	TGTGCCAGCAGGACACAGGAGAACTACGAGCAGTACTTC	CASRTQENYEQYF
TRBD1	TRBV9	once	TRBJ2-5	TGTGCCAGCAGCGTATCGGGACAGGGGAGGCAAGAGACCCAGTACTTC	CASSVSGQGRQETQYF
TRBD1	TRBV28	NA	TRBJ2-7	TGTGCCAGCAGTTTATTCCGGGATAGGGGGGACAGGGCGTACGAGCAGTACTTC	CASSLFRDRGDRAYEQYF
NA	TRBV5-1	NA	TRBJ2-3	TGCGCCAGCGAAACTGGGGCTGGAGATACGCAGTATTTT	CASETGAGDTQYF
NA	TRBV27	once	TRBJ2-3	TGTGCCAGCAGTTTCGGCAGGGGTCTCACAGATACGCAGTATTTT	CASSFGRGLTDTQYF
TRBD1	TRBV9	NA	TRBJ2-7	TGTGCCAGCAGCGTATACCCCGGGACAGGGTCCCACGAGCAGTACTTC	CASSVYPGTGSHEQYF
TRBD1	TRBV7-9	NA	TRBJ2-5	TGTGCCAGCAGCTTAACCTCCGGACAGGACGGCTCTCAAGAGACCCAGTACTTC	CASSLTSGQDGSQETQYF
NA	TRBV30	NA	TRBJ1-2	TGTGCCTGGAGACCCCTATCTTATGGCTACACCTTC	CAWRPLSYGYTF
NA	TRBV9	NA	TRBJ2-2	TGTGCCAGCAGCGCGCAACTAGAGGCGAACACCGGGGAGCTGTTTTTT	CASSAQLEANTGELFF
TRBD1	TRBV27	NA	TRBJ1-6	TGTGCCAGCAGTCACGGCCCGGGACAGGGGGCTTCACCCCTCCACTTT	CASSHGPGQGASPLHF
TRBD2	TRBV15	NA	TRBJ2-5	TGTGCCACCAGCAGAGAGACCAACGGGGGGGAGACCCAGTACTTC	CATSRETNGGETQYF
NA	TRBV28	NA	TRBJ2-7	TGTGCCAGCGAGGGGGGGCCTACCTACGAGCAGTACTTC	CASEGGPTYEQYF
TRBD1	TRBV7-2	NA	TRBJ2-2	TGTGCCAGCAGCGACAGGGGGGCCGGGGAGCTGTTTTTT	CASSDRGAGELFF
NA	TRBV9	few	TRBJ1-4	TGTGCCAGCAGCGTAGCGGGTAGCCGCAATGAAAAACTGTTTTTT	CASSVAGSRNEKLFF
TRBD2	TRBV2	NA	TRBJ2-7	TGTGCCAGCAGTTGGCTAGCGGATAGCTCCTACGAGCAGTACTTC	CASSWLADSSYEQYF
NA	TRBV5-1	NA	TRBJ2-3	TGCGCCAGCAGCTTGGCCGGACAGCCAGATACGCAGTATTTT	CASSLAGQPDTQYF
NA	TRBV11-3	few	TRBJ1-4	TGTGCCAGCAGCTTACAGGGGATTAATGAAAAACTGTTTTTT	CASSLQGINEKLFF
TRBD2	TRBV28	NA	TRBJ2-3	TGTGCCAGCAGTCCCGTACCTTTGACTAGCGGGAGTACAGATACGCAGTATTTT	CASSPVPLTSGSTDTQYF
TRBD2	TRBV28	NA	TRBJ2-1	TGTGCCAGCAGCCGCCGGCTAGCGGGAGGGACGCAGTTCTTC	CASSRRLAGGTQFF
TRBD1	TRBV19	NA	TRBJ1-5	TGTGCCAGCACCAACCGGGACAGGGGATTGGGTCAGCCCCAGCATTTT	CASTNRDRGLGQPQHF
NA	TRBV7-9	NA	TRBJ2-2	TGTGCCAGCAGCTGGGACTGGGCGAACACCGGGGAGCTGTTTTTT	CASSWDWANTGELFF
TRBD2	TRBV28	once	TRBJ2-1	TGTGCCAGCAGAGACCCGGGACTAGCGGGAGACAATGAGCAGTTCTTC	CASRDPGLAGDNEQFF
NA	TRBV11-2	NA	TRBJ2-2	TGTGCCAGCAGCCGCACAGGGAACACCGGGGAGCTGTTTTTT	CASSRTGNTGELFF
NA	TRBV5-4	NA	TRBJ2-3	TGTGCCAGCAGCTTACGGGTAGCCGCAGATACGCAGTATTTT	CASSLRVAADTQYF
TRBD2	TRBV27	NA	TRBJ2-7	TGTGCCAGCAGTGGGGCCGGACTAGCAGGAGGGTACGAGCAGTACTTC	CASSGAGLAGGYEQYF
NA	TRBV28	NA	TRBJ1-5	TGTGCCAGCAGCTCCTTGACAGTTGAGCCCCAGCATTTT	CASSSLTVEPQHF
NA	TRBV7-9	NA	TRBJ2-2	TGTGCCAGCAGGTCTGGAGGCGGGCTGAACACCGGGGAGCTGTTTTTT	CASRSGGGLNTGELFF